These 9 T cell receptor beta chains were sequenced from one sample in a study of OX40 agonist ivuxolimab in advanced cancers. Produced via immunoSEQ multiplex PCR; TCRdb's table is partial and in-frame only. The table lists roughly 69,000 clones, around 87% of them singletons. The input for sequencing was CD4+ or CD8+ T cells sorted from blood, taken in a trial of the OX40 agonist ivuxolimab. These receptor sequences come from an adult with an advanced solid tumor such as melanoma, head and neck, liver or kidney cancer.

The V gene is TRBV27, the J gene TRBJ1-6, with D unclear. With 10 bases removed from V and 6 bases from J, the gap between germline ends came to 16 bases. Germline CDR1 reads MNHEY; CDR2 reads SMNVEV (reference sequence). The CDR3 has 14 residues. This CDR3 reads CATARTDFNSPLHF. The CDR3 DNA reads TGTGCCACCGCGAGGACGGATTTTAATTCACCCCTCCACTTT.

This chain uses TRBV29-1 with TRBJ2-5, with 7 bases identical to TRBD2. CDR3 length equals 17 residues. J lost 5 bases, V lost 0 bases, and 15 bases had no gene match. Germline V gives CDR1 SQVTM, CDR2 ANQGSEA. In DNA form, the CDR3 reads TGCAGCGTTGAAGACGGCTGGGCGGGGGAGGGCCTTGAGACCCAGTACTTC. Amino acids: CSVEDGWAGEGLETQYF. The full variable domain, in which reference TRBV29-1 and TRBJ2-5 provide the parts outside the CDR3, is SAVISQKPSRDICQRGTSLTIQCQVDSQVTMMFWYRQQPGQSLTLIATANQGSEATYESGFVIDKFPISRPNLTFSTLTVSNMSPEDSSIYLCSVEDGWAGEGLETQYFGPGTRLLVL.

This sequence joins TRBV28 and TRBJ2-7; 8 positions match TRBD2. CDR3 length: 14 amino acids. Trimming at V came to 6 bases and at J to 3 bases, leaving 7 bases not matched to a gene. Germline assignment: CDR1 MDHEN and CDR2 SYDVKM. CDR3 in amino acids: CASRGERGIYEQYF. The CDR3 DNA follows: TGTGCCAGCAGGGGGGAGCGGGGGATCTACGAGCAGTACTTC. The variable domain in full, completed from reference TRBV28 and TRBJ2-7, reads DVKVTQSSRYLVKRTGEKVFLECVQDMDHENMFWYRQDPGLGLRLIYFSYDVKMKEKGDIPEGYSVSREKKERFSLILESASTNQTSMYLCASRGERGIYEQYFGPGTRLTVT.

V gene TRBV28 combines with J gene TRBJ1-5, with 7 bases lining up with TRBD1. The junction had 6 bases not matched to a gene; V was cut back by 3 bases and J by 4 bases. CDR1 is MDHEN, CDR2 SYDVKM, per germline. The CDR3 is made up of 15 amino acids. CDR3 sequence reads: CASSFKGAFNQPQHF. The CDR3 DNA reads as TGTGCCAGCAGTTTTAAGGGGGCGTTTAATCAGCCCCAGCATTTT.

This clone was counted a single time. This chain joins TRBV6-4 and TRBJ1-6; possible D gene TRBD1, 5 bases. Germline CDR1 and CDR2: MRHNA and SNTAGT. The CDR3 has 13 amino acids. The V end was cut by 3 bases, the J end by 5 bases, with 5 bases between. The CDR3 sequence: CASSEGDNSPLHF. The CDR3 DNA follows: TGTGCCAGCAGTGAAGGGGATAATTCACCCCTCCACTTT.

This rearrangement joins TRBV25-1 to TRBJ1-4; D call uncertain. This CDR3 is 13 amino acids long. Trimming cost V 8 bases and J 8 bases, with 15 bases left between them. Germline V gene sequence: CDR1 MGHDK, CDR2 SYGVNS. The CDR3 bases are TGTGCCAGCCGCCGTATGGTGGAGGAAAAACTGTTTTTT. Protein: CASRRMVEEKLFF.

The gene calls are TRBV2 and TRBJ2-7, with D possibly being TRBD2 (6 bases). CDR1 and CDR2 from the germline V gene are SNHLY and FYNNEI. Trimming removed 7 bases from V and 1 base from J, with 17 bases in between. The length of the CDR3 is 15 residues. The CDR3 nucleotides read TGTGCCAGCAACGACGGAGGGCGGTTTTCCTACGAGCAGTACTTC. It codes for CASNDGGRFSYEQYF.

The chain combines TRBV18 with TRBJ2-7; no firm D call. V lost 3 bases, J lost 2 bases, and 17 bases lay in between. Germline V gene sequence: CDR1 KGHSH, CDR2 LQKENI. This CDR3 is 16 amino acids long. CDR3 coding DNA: TGTGCCAGCTCACCGTTTCCAGGCCTAACTACCTACGAGCAGTACTTC. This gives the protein CASSPFPGLTTYEQYF. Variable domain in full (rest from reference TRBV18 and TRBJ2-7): NAGVMQNPRHLVRRRGQEARLRCSPMKGHSHVYWYRQLPEEGLKFMVYLQKENIIDESGMPKERFSAEFPKEGPSILRIQQVVRGDSAAYFCASSPFPGLTTYEQYFGPGTRLTVT.

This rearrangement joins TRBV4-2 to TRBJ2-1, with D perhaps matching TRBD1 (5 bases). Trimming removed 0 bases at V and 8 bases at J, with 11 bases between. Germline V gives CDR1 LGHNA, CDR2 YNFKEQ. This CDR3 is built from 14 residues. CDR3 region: CASSQERGWDEQFF. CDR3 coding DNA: TGTGCCAGCAGCCAAGAAAGGGGTTGGGATGAGCAGTTCTTC.